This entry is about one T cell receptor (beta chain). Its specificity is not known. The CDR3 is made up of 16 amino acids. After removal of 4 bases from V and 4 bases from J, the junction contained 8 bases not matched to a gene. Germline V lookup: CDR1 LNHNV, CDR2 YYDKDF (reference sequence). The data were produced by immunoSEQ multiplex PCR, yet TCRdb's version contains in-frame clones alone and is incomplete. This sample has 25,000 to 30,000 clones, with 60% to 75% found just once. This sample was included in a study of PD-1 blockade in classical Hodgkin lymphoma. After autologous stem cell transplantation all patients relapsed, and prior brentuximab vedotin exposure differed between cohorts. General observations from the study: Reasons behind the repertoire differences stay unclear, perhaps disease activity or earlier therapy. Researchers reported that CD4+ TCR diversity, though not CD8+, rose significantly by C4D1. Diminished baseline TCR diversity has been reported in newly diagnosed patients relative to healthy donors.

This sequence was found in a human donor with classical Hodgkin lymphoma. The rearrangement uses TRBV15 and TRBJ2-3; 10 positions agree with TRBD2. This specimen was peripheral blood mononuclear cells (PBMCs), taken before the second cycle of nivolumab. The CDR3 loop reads CATSTPGLASADTQYF. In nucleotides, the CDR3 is TGTGCCACCAGCACTCCGGGACTAGCGAGCGCAGATACGCAGTATTTT.